These 11 T cell receptor beta chains share one sample of origin, sequenced in a study of T cell repertoires in cytomegalovirus infection. One entry per CDR3 protein, called by TCRdb with MiXCR from the reads. This table holds approximately 170,000 distinct CDR3 sequences, over 13% found once. What was sequenced was PBMCs. These receptors all stem from a human donor in good health (CMV status not recorded). Some clones in this sample may be carry-over from other donors' samples.

V gene TRBV6-6 combines with J gene TRBJ2-1; no firm D call. The V gene's germline CDR1 is MNHNY and CDR2 SVGAGI (reference sequence). The V gene lost 0 bases and the J gene lost 6 bases, with 6 bases spanning the gap. CDR3 length equals 13 residues. The CDR3 coding sequence is TGTGCCAGCAGTTACTCTGCCGGCAATGAGCAGTTCTTC. It translates to CASSYSAGNEQFF.

This clonotype was found many times. This chain uses TRBV5-6 with TRBJ2-7, with unresolved D. Germline lookup yields CDR1 SGHDT and CDR2 YYEEEE. V shed 5 bases and J shed 2 bases, with 14 bases lying between them. This CDR3 is built from 14 residues. Here the CDR3 reads CASRIWAGTYEQYF. The CDR3 DNA sequence: TGTGCCAGCAGGATCTGGGCTGGAACCTACGAGCAGTACTTC.

There are many counts of this clonotype. The chain has TRBV28 and TRBJ1-5, with 11 bases aligning to TRBD1. This CDR3 is 17 amino acids long. The J segment lost 2 bases and the V segment lost 4 bases, leaving 7 bases of the junction unmatched. Germline CDR1 and CDR2: MDHEN and SYDVKM. CDR3 sequence reads: CASSSRDRGNGNQPQHF. The CDR3 region has the DNA TGTGCCAGCAGTTCTCGGGACAGGGGGAACGGCAATCAGCCCCAGCATTTT.

The V call is TRBV11-2, the J call TRBJ2-7; the D gene is possibly TRBD1 (5 bases). This CDR3 is built from 14 residues. Looked up from germline, CDR1 is SGHAT and CDR2 is FQNNGV. Trimming pared 2 bases from V and 7 bases from J, leaving 15 bases between. The DNA for the CDR3 is TGTGCCAGCAGCTTAAACTTCAGGGTATGGGAGCAGTACTTC. It encodes CASSLNFRVWEQYF.

This sequence joins TRBV6-1 and TRBJ1-1; the D gene is possibly TRBD1 (6 bases). Germline-derived CDR1 and CDR2 are MNHNS and SASEGT. Trimming shortened V by 6 bases and J by 11 bases, and 13 bases separated the two germline ends. This CDR3 is 11 amino acids long. Here the CDR3 reads CASRDSMWAFF. The CDR3 coding sequence is TGTGCCAGCAGGGACAGCATGTGGGCTTTCTTT.

The CDR3 DNA reads as TGTGCCAGCAGCTTCTTCGGGAGCCCTCTCAATGAGCAGTTCTTC. Translating gives CASSFFGSPLNEQFF. J is TRBJ2-1 and V is TRBV7-3; perhaps TRBD2 as D (6 bases). V was pared by 3 bases and J by 6 bases, with 15 bases between. This CDR3 spans 15 amino acids. CDR1 is SGHTA, CDR2 FQGTGA, per germline.

In this sample, this clonotype turned up many times. V gene TRBV12-3 or TRBV12-4 combines with J gene TRBJ1-1; maybe TRBD1 (6 bases). The length of the CDR3 is 12 residues. V was shortened by 7 bases and J by 7 bases, with 13 bases between the two germline ends. The CDR3 DNA reads TGTGCCAGCACCCCAGGGGCCGGTGAAGCTTTCTTT. This sequence encodes CASTPGAGEAFF.

The chain recombines TRBV2 with TRBJ2-7; 7 bases match TRBD1. Germline V gene lookup returns CDR1 SNHLY and CDR2 FYNNEI. This CDR3 is 12 amino acids long. With V trimmed by 10 bases and J by 5 bases, 8 bases remained unmatched. The CDR3 reads CATQGTAHEQYF. The DNA of the CDR3 is TGTGCCACCCAAGGGACAGCCCACGAGCAGTACTTC.

The chain combines TRBV20-1 with TRBJ2-7; tentatively, D is TRBD2 (6 bases). Germline assignment: CDR1 DFQATT and CDR2 SNEGSKA (reference sequence). V was cut by 6 bases and J by 0 bases, with 9 bases left in between. CDR3 size: 12 residues. The CDR3 spells CSAARGSYEQYF. CDR3 bases: TGCAGTGCCGCGCGGGGCTCCTACGAGCAGTACTTC.

This clonotype has ten or more counts. The V gene is TRBV7-2, the J gene TRBJ2-4; 7 bases map to TRBD1. This CDR3 comprises 15 residues. V shed 0 bases and J 7 bases; nucleotides not matched to a gene: 6. Germline lookup yields CDR1 SGHTA and CDR2 FQGNSA. CDR3 in DNA: TGTGCCAGCAGCTTAGCACCACAGGGGCGGAACATTCAGTACTTC. This sequence encodes CASSLAPQGRNIQYF. Filled out from reference TRBV7-2 and TRBJ2-4, the complete variable domain reads GAGVSQSPSNKVTEKGKDVELRCDPISGHTALYWYRQSLGQGLEFLIYFQGNSAPDKSGLPSDRFSAERTGGSVSTLTIQRTQQEDSAVYLCASSLAPQGRNIQYFGAGTRLSVL.

The J gene is TRBJ1-2, the V gene TRBV28; 7 bases fit TRBD1. With 6 bases clipped from V and 4 bases from J, the junction kept 11 bases outside the gene matches. The CDR3 covers 15 residues. The germline gives CDR1 MDHEN, CDR2 SYDVKM. For the CDR3, the DNA is TGTGCCAGCAGACCAGGACAGGAATTACCCTATGGCTACACCTTC. It codes for CASRPGQELPYGYTF.